One sample yielded the 8 T cell receptor beta chains listed below, sequenced in a study of human T cells and chemical hapten exposure. Time point noted: healthy volunteer bleed at 2 weeks. The authors extracted total RNA from unfractionated whole blood. In TCRdb, the RACE reads were re-called with MiXCR into one record per CDR3 protein. The sample yields approximately 97,000 distinct CDR3 sequences, about 8.6% seen once. Input material: whole blood. These receptors came from a female donor in good health. Some clones in this sample may be carry-over from other donors' samples.

This clonotype was counted at least ten times. The rearrangement uses TRBV6-1 and TRBJ2-3, with 7 bases lining up with TRBD1. Germline V gene data show CDR1 as MNHNS and CDR2 as SASEGT. With 10 bases clipped from V and 2 bases from J, the junction kept 9 bases outside the gene matches. The CDR3 runs 14 residues. The CDR3 region has the DNA TGTGCCACCTATGACAGGGCGGACACAGATACGCAGTATTTT. It yields the protein CATYDRADTDTQYF.

This clonotype has more than one count but fewer than ten. The V and J genes are TRBV2 and TRBJ1-5; D gene uncertain. This CDR3 has 13 amino acids. V shed 3 bases and J shed 7 bases, with 10 bases lying between them. Germline values: CDR1 SNHLY, CDR2 FYNNEI. CDR3 region: CASSEILAQPQHF. The CDR3 nucleotides read TGTGCCAGCAGTGAGATCCTTGCGCAGCCCCAGCATTTT.

The V call is TRBV27, the J call TRBJ1-2; perhaps TRBD1 as D (5 bases). The CDR3 totals 14 residues. Trimming took 2 bases from V and 4 from J, leaving 11 bases between them. Germline loops: CDR1 MNHEY, CDR2 SMNVEV (reference sequence). In DNA, the CDR3 is TGTGCCAGCAGTTTACAGGGATCCAGCTATGGCTACACCTTC. Its translation is CASSLQGSSYGYTF.

The J gene is TRBJ1-1, the V gene TRBV5-1; TRBD1 is a possible D gene (6 bases). Germline CDR1 SGHRS, CDR2 YFSETQ. V was clipped by 0 bases and J by 6 bases, with 12 bases between them. This CDR3 contains 14 residues. CDR3 region: CASSLEGGWAEAFF. CDR3 sequence (DNA): TGCGCCAGCAGCTTGGAAGGGGGATGGGCTGAAGCTTTCTTT.

This clonotype has more than one count but fewer than ten. The rearrangement joins TRBV29-1 to TRBJ1-1, with a tentative D call TRBD1 (6 bases). The germline V gene encodes CDR1 SQVTM and CDR2 ANQGSEA. V was cut by 4 bases and J by 8 bases, with 14 bases left in between. The CDR3 consists of 12 residues. CDR3 in amino acids: CSVGISGAEAFF. CDR3 DNA: TGCAGCGTTGGTATATCGGGGGCCGAAGCTTTCTTT.

The table lists this clonotype with a few counts. The chain joins TRBV5-1 to TRBJ1-1, with a tentative D call TRBD1 (5 bases). The CDR3 consists of 14 residues. The germline V gene has CDR1 SGHRS and CDR2 YFSETQ. V lost 6 bases, J lost 4 bases, and 16 bases lay in between. DNA of the CDR3: TGCGCCAGCAAGGACGGGGGAGGCGGCACTGAAGCTTTCTTT. This translates into CASKDGGGGTEAFF. The full variable domain, rest sourced from reference TRBV5-1 and TRBJ1-1, is KAGVTQTPRYLIKTRGQQVTLSCSPISGHRSVSWYQQTPGQGLQFLFEYFSETQRNKGNFPGRFSGRQFSNSRSEMNVSTLELGDSALYLCASKDGGGGTEAFFGQGTRLTVV.

V and J are TRBV7-2 and TRBJ1-6; tentative D call: TRBD1 (6 bases). This CDR3 has 15 residues. Deletions cut 2 bases from V and 6 bases from J, with 11 bases between. Germline V gives CDR1 SGHTA, CDR2 FQGNSA. The CDR3 nucleotides are TGTGCCAGCAGCTTACCCGGGACATTTAATTCACCCCTCCACTTT. Amino acids: CASSLPGTFNSPLHF.

This clonotype was recorded at least ten times. V is TRBV15 and J is TRBJ1-5, with D possibly matching TRBD1 (6 bases). Germline V CDR1 and CDR2: LNHNV, YYDKDF (reference sequence). V was trimmed by 5 bases and J by 6 bases, leaving 20 bases between them. The CDR3 runs 16 residues. The CDR3 DNA reads TGTGCCACCAGCTCCTACCGACAGGCGTTTGGTCAGCCCCAGCATTTT. Its translation is CATSSYRQAFGQPQHF.